This T cell receptor beta chain emerged from a study of cytomegalovirus exposure and HLA in healthy donors. The study's findings and limits: In a later analysis, common viral pathogens appeared linked to several of the most significant clusters.

The CDR3 contains 13 residues. V was shortened by 5 bases and J by 5 bases, with 10 bases between the two germline ends. In germline, CDR1 is SGHVS, CDR2 FNYEAQ. PCR employed 60 Vbeta and 13 Jbeta primers. Libraries were prepared by immunoSEQ multiplex PCR; TCRdb keeps only in-frame clonotypes and omits some of them. The sample has some 190,000 clones; around 80% are singletons. Turning to this clone: What it recognizes is unknown.

The chain combines TRBV7-6 with TRBJ2-1, with D perhaps TRBD1 (5 bases). The sequenced material came from PBMCs. This receptor was obtained from a woman aged 25 to 39 in good health and CMV-seropositive. CDR3: CASSADKNNEQFF. In DNA form, the CDR3 reads TGTGCCAGCAGCGCGGACAAAAACAATGAGCAGTTCTTC.